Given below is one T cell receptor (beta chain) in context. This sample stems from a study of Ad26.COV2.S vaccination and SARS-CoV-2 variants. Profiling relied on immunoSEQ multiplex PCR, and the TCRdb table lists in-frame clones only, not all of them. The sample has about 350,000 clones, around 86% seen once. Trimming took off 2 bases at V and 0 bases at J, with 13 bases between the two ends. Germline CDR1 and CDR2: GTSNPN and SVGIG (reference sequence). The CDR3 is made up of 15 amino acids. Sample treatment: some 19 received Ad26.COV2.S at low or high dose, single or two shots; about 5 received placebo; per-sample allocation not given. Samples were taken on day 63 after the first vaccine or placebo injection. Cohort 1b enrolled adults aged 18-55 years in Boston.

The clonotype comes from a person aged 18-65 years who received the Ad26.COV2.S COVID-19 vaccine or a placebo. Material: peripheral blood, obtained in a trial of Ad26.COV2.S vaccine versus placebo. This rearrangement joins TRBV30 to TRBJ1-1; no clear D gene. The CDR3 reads CAWSFEGGMNTEAFF. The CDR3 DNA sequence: TGTGCCTGGAGTTTCGAGGGAGGAATGAACACTGAAGCTTTCTTT. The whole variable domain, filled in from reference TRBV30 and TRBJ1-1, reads SQTIHQWPATLVQPVGSPLSLECTVEGTSNPNLYWYRQAAGRGLQLLFYSVGIGQISSEVPQNLSASRPQDRQFILSSKKLLLSDSGFYLCAWSFEGGMNTEAFFGQGTRLTVV.